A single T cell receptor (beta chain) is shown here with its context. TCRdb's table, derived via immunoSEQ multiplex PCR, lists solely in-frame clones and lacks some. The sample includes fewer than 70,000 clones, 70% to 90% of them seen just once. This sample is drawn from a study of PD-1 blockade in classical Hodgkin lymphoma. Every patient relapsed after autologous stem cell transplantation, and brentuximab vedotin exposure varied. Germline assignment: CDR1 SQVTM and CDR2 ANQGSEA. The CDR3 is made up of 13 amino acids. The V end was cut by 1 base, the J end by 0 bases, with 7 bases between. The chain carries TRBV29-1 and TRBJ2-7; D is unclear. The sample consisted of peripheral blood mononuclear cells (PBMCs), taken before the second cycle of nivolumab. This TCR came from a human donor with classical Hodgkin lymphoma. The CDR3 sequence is CSVEGGDSYEQYF. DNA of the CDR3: TGCAGCGTTGAAGGTGGGGACTCCTACGAGCAGTACTTC.